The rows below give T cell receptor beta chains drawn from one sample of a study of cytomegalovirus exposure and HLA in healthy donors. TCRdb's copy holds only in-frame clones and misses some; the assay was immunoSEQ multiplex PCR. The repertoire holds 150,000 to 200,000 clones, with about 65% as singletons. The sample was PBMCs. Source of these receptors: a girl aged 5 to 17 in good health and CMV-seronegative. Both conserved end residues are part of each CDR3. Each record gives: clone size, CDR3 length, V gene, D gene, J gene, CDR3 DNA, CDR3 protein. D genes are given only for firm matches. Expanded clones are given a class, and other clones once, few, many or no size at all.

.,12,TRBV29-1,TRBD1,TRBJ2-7,TGCAGCGTCATACAGGGGGCAGACGAGCAGTACTTC,CSVIQGADEQYF
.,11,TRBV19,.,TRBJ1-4,TGTGCCACCTGGGGGGGTGAAAAACTGTTTTTT,CATWGGEKLFF
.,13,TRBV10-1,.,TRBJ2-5,TGCGCCAGCAGCGTAGCCGGTAAAGAGACCCAGTACTTC,CASSVAGKETQYF
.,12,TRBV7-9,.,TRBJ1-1,TGTGCCAGCAGCTTGGCCGGGGCTGAAGCTTTCTTT,CASSLAGAEAFF
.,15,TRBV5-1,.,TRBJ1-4,TGCGCCAGCAGCCCGGAGGGTGAATTGGATGAAAAACTGTTTTTT,CASSPEGELDEKLFF
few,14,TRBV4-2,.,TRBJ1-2,TGTGCCAGCAGCCAAGTGTCCAGGGACTATGGCTACACCTTC,CASSQVSRDYGYTF
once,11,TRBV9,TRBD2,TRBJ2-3,TGTGCCAGCGGGGGGGCAGATACGCAGTATTTT,CASGGADTQYF
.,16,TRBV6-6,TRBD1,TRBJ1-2,TGTGCCAGCAGTCCAAGTATGGGACAGGGGGCGAGCGGCTACACCTTC,CASSPSMGQGASGYTF
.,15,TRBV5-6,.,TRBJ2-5,TGTGCCAGCAGCCCTTCCCGTGGTAGTCAAGAGACCCAGTACTTC,CASSPSRGSQETQYF
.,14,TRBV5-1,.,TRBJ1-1,TGCGCCAGCAGCTTGTTTCAGGGGAACACTGAAGCTTTCTTT,CASSLFQGNTEAFF
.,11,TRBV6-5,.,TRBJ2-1,TGTGCCAGCAGTACCCGGGACAATCAGTTCTTC,CASSTRDNQFF
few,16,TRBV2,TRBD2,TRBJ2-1,TGTGCCAGCAGTCGAAACGGAGCGGGGGTAGTCAATGAGCAGTTCTTC,CASSRNGAGVVNEQFF
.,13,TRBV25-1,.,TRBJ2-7,TGTGCCACCAACCAGGGGTGGCCCTACGAGCAGTACTTC,CATNQGWPYEQYF
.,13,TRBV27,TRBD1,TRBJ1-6,TGTGCCAGCAAACAGGGGGGGAATTCACCCCTCCACTTT,CASKQGGNSPLHF
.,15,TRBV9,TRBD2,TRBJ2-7,TGTGCCAGCAGCGTAGCGGGGGGGAGGTTGAACGAGCAGTACTTC,CASSVAGGRLNEQYF
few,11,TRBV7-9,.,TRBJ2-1,TGTGCCAAGACAAGCGGGAATGAGCAGTTCTTC,CAKTSGNEQFF
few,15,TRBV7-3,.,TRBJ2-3,TGTGCCAGCAGCCCCCACCTATCTAGCACAGATACGCAGTATTTT,CASSPHLSSTDTQYF
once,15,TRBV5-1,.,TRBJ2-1,TGCGCCAGCAGCCGGGAGAAGACCCGTTACAATGAGCAGTTCTTC,CASSREKTRYNEQFF
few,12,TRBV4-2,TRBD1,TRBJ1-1,TGTGCCAGCAGCCAGGACAGGGAGGAAGCTTTCTTT,CASSQDREEAFF
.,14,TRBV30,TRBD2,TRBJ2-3,TGTGCCTGGACACGGGGGGGCGGGGCAGATACGCAGTATTTT,CAWTRGGGADTQYF
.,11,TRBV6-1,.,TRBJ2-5,TGTGCCAGCAGTCTCCAAGAGACCCAGTACTTC,CASSLQETQYF
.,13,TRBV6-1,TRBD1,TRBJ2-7,TGTGCCAGCAGAACCGGGACAGACTACGAGCAGTACTTC,CASRTGTDYEQYF
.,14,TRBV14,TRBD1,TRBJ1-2,TGTGCCAGCAGCTCTACAGGGGTAGTCTATGGCTACACCTTC,CASSSTGVVYGYTF
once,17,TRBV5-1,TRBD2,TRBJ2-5,TGCGCCAGCAGCTTCGACTTAGCGGGGGGGACTATGGAGACCCAGTACTTC,CASSFDLAGGTMETQYF
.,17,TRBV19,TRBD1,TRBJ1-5,TGTGCCAGTAGTACGCGGGACAGGGGGCCGGGCAATCAGCCCCAGCATTTT,CASSTRDRGPGNQPQHF
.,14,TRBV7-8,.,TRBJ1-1,TGTGCCAGCAGCTTGCGGGAAACCTACACTGAAGCTTTCTTT,CASSLRETYTEAFF
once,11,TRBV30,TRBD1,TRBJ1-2,TGTGCCCTTCACAGGGGCTATGGCTACACCTTC,CALHRGYGYTF
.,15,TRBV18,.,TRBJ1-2,TGTGCCAGCTCTCAAGGATCAGGGGCGGGTTATGGCTACACCTTC,CASSQGSGAGYGYTF
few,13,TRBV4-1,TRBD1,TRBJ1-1,TGCGCCAGCAGCTCACAGGGGGACACTGAAGCTTTCTTT,CASSSQGDTEAFF
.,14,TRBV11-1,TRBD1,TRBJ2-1,TGTGCCAGCAGAAGGGGACAGGGGGATAATGAGCAGTTCTTC,CASRRGQGDNEQFF
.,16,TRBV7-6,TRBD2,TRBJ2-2,TGTGCCAGCAGCTTACTTGCGGGGGGTAACACCGGGGAGCTGTTTTTT,CASSLLAGGNTGELFF
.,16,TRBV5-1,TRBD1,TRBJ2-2,TGCGCCAGCAGCTTGGTACGGGACAGGGTAACCGGGGAGCTGTTTTTT,CASSLVRDRVTGELFF
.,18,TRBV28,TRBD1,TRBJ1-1,TGTGCCAGCAGTCTGACAGGGTTTAATCAAATAAAGAACACTGAAGCTTTCTTT,CASSLTGFNQIKNTEAFF
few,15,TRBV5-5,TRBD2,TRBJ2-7,TGTGCCAGCAGCTTGTCAGCGGGGGGGCCCCACGAGCAGTACTTC,CASSLSAGGPHEQYF
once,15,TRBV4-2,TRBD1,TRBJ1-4,TGTGCCAGCAGCCCAGACAGGGGGACTAATGAAAAACTGTTTTTT,CASSPDRGTNEKLFF
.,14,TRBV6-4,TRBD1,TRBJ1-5,TGTGCCCTCCAAGACAGGGGTAACCGTCAGCCCCAGCATTTT,CALQDRGNRQPQHF
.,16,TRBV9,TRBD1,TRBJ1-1,TGTGCCAGCAGCGTAGTGTGGGGGACAGATACAACGAAAGCTTTCTTT,CASSVVWGTDTTKAFF
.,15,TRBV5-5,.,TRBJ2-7,TGTGCCAGCAGCTTGGCGCCAGGGCCCCTTCGCGAGCAGTACTTC,CASSLAPGPLREQYF
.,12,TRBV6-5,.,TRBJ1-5,TGTGCCAGCAGTTACTCCGGTCAGCCCCAGCATTTT,CASSYSGQPQHF
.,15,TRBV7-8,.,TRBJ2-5,TGTGCCAGCAGCTTAGGTACAGGGTTCCAAGAGACCCAGTACTTC,CASSLGTGFQETQYF
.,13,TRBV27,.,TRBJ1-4,TGTGCCAGCAGCCAAGACTCCGATGAAAAACTGTTTTTT,CASSQDSDEKLFF
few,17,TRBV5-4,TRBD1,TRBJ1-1,TGTGCCAGCAGCCCCGGGACAGGGGTTCTTATGAACACTGAAGCTTTCTTT,CASSPGTGVLMNTEAFF
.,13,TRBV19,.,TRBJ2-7,TGTGCCAGTAGTATCGCGAGCTCCTACGAGCAGTACTTC,CASSIASSYEQYF
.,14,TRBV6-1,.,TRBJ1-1,TGTGCCAGCAGTGAAGGTGGGCCACCCCGTGGGGCTTTCTTT,CASSEGGPPRGAFF
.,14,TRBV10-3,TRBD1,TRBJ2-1,TGTGCCTCCGAAGGAGGACAGGGGGTAGGTGAGCAGTTCTTC,CASEGGQGVGEQFF
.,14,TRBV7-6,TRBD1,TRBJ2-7,TGTGCCAGCAGCGGAGCCGGGACAGACTACGAGCAGTACTTC,CASSGAGTDYEQYF
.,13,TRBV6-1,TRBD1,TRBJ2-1,TGTGCCAGCAGACCTGTCCGGGACAGAGAGCAGTTCTTC,CASRPVRDREQFF
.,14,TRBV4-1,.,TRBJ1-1,TGCGCCAGCAGCCAACGGACAGACAACACTGAAGCTTTCTTT,CASSQRTDNTEAFF
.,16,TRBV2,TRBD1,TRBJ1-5,TGTGCCAGCAGACCGGGAGCCGGGACAGGGGGACAGCCCCAGCATTTT,CASRPGAGTGGQPQHF
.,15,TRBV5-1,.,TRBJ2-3,TGCGCCAGCAGCTTGCCGCAGGGCGACACAGATACGCAGTATTTT,CASSLPQGDTDTQYF
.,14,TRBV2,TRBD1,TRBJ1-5,TGTGCCACCCGGATTCGACAGGGGGATCAGCCCCAGCATTTT,CATRIRQGDQPQHF
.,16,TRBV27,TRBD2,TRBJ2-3,TGTGCCAGCAGTTTGGGACTAGCCCTAAGCACAGATACGCAGTATTTT,CASSLGLALSTDTQYF
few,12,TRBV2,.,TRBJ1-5,TGTGCCAGCAGTGAAGCCAGAAAGCCCCAGCATTTT,CASSEARKPQHF